Following are 18 T cell receptor beta chains from one sample sequenced in a study of T-cell reconstitution after alpha-beta-depleted transplantation in children. Molecular barcoding with unique molecular identifiers was used for the TCRbeta library. One entry per CDR3 protein results from TCRdb running MiXCR on the PCR reads. The profile shows around 700,000 distinct CDR3 sequences, 10% to 15% of them singletons. Sequencing used PBMCs, obtained before TCRalphabeta/CD19-depleted stem cell transplant. Source of these receptors: a girl aged 2 to 9 with congenital amegakaryocytic thrombocytopenia, due to receive a stem cell transplant.

This clonotype was seen ten or more times. A junction end diverges from the germline sequence, so it may reflect a read error. The rearrangement links TRBV29-1 to TRBJ2-1; TRBD2 is a possible D gene (5 bases). The CDR3 runs 11 residues. From germline, CDR1 is SQVTM and CDR2 ANQGSEA. The chain's CDR3 is CSVEDYREQFF. As DNA, the CDR3 is TGCAGCGTCGAAGACTATAGAGAGCAGTTCTTC.

Concerning this clonotype itself: One junction end disagrees with the germline gene, perhaps due to a read error. This chain uses TRBV20-1 with TRBJ1-3; 7 bases align to TRBD1. This CDR3 has 13 residues. In germline, CDR1 is DFQATT, CDR2 SNEGSKA (reference sequence). The CDR3 loop is CSALTGIGSTIYF. The DNA of the CDR3 is TGCAGTGCCCTGACAGGGATTGGAAGCACCATATATTTT.

In this sample, this clonotype turned up a few times. DNA for the CDR3: TGTGCCAGCAGTCTCCGACTGGGGGGTGACAATGAGCAGTTCTTC. Translation gives CASSLRLGGDNEQFF. This chain uses TRBV12-3 or TRBV12-4 with TRBJ2-1; D possibly corresponds to TRBD2 (6 bases). This CDR3 is 15 amino acids long. V was trimmed by 5 bases and J by 5 bases, leaving 16 bases between them.

This clonotype was counted many times. Here the CDR3 reads CASSLAGDLGSGELFF. CDR3 DNA: TGCGCCAGCAGCTTGGCGGGAGATCTGGGTTCCGGGGAGCTGTTTTTT. The rearrangement links TRBV5-1 to TRBJ2-2, with a possible D match to TRBD2 (6 bases). The CDR3 is 16 residues long. Germline CDR1 SGHRS, CDR2 YFSETQ. V lost 0 bases and J 6 bases, leaving 15 bases between the germline ends.

J is TRBJ2-1 and V is TRBV18; D may match TRBD1 or TRBD2 (7 bases each). Germline V gene lookup returns CDR1 KGHSH and CDR2 LQKENI. The CDR3 runs to 20 residues. With 1 base removed from V and 6 bases from J, the gap between germline ends came to 28 bases. DNA for the CDR3: TGTGCCAGCTCACCACTGCCTAGGGACAGATTTTGGACTAGGGGCAATGAGCAGTTCTTC. Its translation: CASSPLPRDRFWTRGNEQFF.

The CDR3 is CASSEGGLYEQYF. For the CDR3, the DNA is TGTGCCAGCAGTGAAGGGGGGCTCTACGAGCAGTACTTC. This chain joins TRBV2 and TRBJ2-7, with D perhaps TRBD1 (6 bases). Germline CDR1 SNHLY, CDR2 FYNNEI. This CDR3 is built from 13 residues. With 1 base removed from V and 3 bases from J, the gap between germline ends came to 7 bases.

This chain links TRBV30 with TRBJ2-5, with D perhaps TRBD1 (6 bases). The CDR3 is 13 residues long. Germline V gives CDR1 GTSNPN, CDR2 SVGIG (reference sequence). Trimming stripped 2 bases from V and 1 base from J, with 8 bases between. CDR3 amino acids: CAWSRDTQETQYF. The CDR3 bases are TGTGCCTGGAGTAGGGACACCCAAGAGACCCAGTACTTC.

This clonotype showed up many times. The chain couples TRBV20-1 to TRBJ2-1, with unresolved D. Looked up from germline, CDR1 is DFQATT and CDR2 is SNEGSKA (reference sequence). V gave up 7 bases and J gave up 7 bases, with 8 bases separating them. CDR3 length: 10 residues. The CDR3 region has the DNA TGCAGTGGGTTCGTGAATGAGCAGTTCTTC. This gives the protein CSGFVNEQFF.

This clonotype has a single count. This rearrangement joins TRBV15 to TRBJ2-7; D call uncertain. The CDR3 consists of 14 residues. Germline CDR1 reads LNHNV; CDR2 reads YYDKDF (reference sequence). The ends were cut back, 6 bases at V and 1 base at J, with 13 bases in the middle. The CDR3 DNA follows: TGTGCCACCAGTACAAGCGCCCTATCCTACGAGCAGTACTTC. It specifies CATSTSALSYEQYF.

This clonotype occurred a few times. The chain couples TRBV15 to TRBJ1-2, with D unresolved. Germline lookup yields CDR1 LNHNV and CDR2 YYDKDF (reference sequence). The CDR3 consists of 15 residues. The V gene lost 0 bases and the J gene lost 7 bases, with 15 bases spanning the gap. The CDR3 spells CATSRDLGEAIGYTF. CDR3 nucleotide sequence: TGTGCCACCAGCAGAGATCTCGGCGAGGCCATTGGCTACACCTTC.

This chain uses TRBV3-1 with TRBJ2-3, with D perhaps TRBD1 (5 bases). The germline gives CDR1 LGHDT, CDR2 YNNKEL (reference sequence). Trimming pared 0 bases from V and 6 bases from J, leaving 10 bases between. This CDR3 region has 14 residues. The CDR3 here is CASSQDQGLDTQYF. The CDR3 region has the DNA TGTGCCAGCAGCCAAGACCAGGGCCTTGATACGCAGTATTTT.

This clonotype was seen a handful of times. This sequence joins TRBV12-3 or TRBV12-4 and TRBJ2-5; 7 positions match TRBD1. There are 15 residues in the CDR3. J lost 1 base, V lost 6 bases, and 8 bases had no gene match. The CDR3 here is CASSATGTVQETQYF. DNA for the CDR3: TGTGCCAGCAGCGCGACAGGGACAGTCCAAGAGACCCAGTACTTC.

About this clonotype: This may be a read error, as it is one base from a much larger clone. The CDR3 reads CSARGHDEQFF. The CDR3 coding sequence is TGCAGTGCTAGAGGGCACGATGAGCAGTTCTTC. The V gene is TRBV20-1, the J gene TRBJ2-1, with unresolved D. CDR3 length: 11 amino acids. Trimming pared 1 base from V and 8 bases from J, leaving 6 bases between. Germline V CDR1 and CDR2: DFQATT, SNEGSKA (reference sequence).

This clonotype was counted a few times. The genes are TRBV19 and TRBJ1-1; the D is unclear. V was trimmed by 8 bases and J by 4 bases, leaving 17 bases between them. The CDR3 runs 14 residues. Germline lookup yields CDR1 LNHDA and CDR2 SQIVND (reference sequence). The chain's CDR3 is CASSWEPEGTEAFF. CDR3 bases: TGTGCCAGTTCCTGGGAGCCGGAAGGCACTGAAGCTTTCTTT.

The chain has TRBV5-5 and TRBJ2-2; 7 positions match TRBD2. CDR1 is SGHKS, CDR2 YYEKEE, per germline (reference sequence). CDR3 length: 18 residues. V shed 2 bases and J 5 bases; nucleotides not matched to a gene: 15. CDR3 sequence: CASSFGGGTGTLTGELFF. The CDR3 DNA is TGTGCCAGCAGCTTTGGGGGAGGGACCGGGACCCTTACCGGGGAGCTGTTTTTT.

This clonotype was picked up many times. The chain carries TRBV27 and TRBJ2-7; D is unresolved. V lost 4 bases and J 4 bases, leaving 17 bases between the germline ends. Germline V CDR1 and CDR2: MNHEY, SMNVEV (reference sequence). This CDR3 has 15 amino acids. This chain's CDR3 is CASSSAGSPWYEQYF. As DNA, the CDR3 is TGTGCCAGCAGTTCAGCAGGTTCCCCGTGGTACGAGCAGTACTTC.

This clonotype turned up a few times. The rearrangement joins TRBV5-1 to TRBJ2-7; D might be TRBD1 (6 bases). The CDR3 has 14 amino acids. Trimming removed 7 bases from V and 2 bases from J, with 16 bases in between. Germline CDR1 is SGHRS and CDR2 is YFSETQ. CDR3 residues: CASCVGTRAYEQYF. CDR3 coding DNA: TGCGCCAGCTGTGTTGGGACACGCGCCTACGAGCAGTACTTC.

The V gene is TRBV20-1, the J gene TRBJ1-1; D is ambiguous. Germline V CDR1 and CDR2: DFQATT, SNEGSKA (reference sequence). The CDR3 contains 15 residues. Deletions cut 6 bases from V and 0 bases from J, with 17 bases between. The CDR3 is CSAPPEGAMNTEAFF. CDR3 nucleotides: TGCAGTGCCCCCCCGGAGGGTGCCATGAACACTGAAGCTTTCTTT.